The present T cell receptor (beta chain) was sequenced within a study of regulatory T cells in long-lasting Graves disease. Whole-study findings and limits: Lower TCR diversity was seen in persistent Graves' patients than in newly diagnosed ones. Whereas new patients shared roughly 910 public clonotypes, persistent patients shared more, at 2,500 to 3,500.

The time point is: newly diagnosed GD, antithyroid drugs for less than 3 months. From PBMCs, RNA was extracted and then used to make the TCR library. This clonotype occurred many times. Its antigen is not known. Trimming took 1 base from V and 0 from J, leaving 12 bases between them. This CDR3 is 15 amino acids long. CDR1 and CDR2 from the germline V gene are DFQATT and SNEGSKA (reference sequence). With iRepertoire HTBI primers and Arm-PCR of CDR3 regions, TCR beta libraries were built. TCRdb processed the multiplex PCR reads anew with MiXCR; each CDR3 protein has one entry. The repertoire holds approximately 270,000 distinct CDR3 sequences, with 15% to 20% as singletons. Separately, the same data were catalogued under a study of T cells in Graves' hyperthyroidism and ophthalmopathy. That source adds: Uncontrolled infection, other autoimmune disease, pregnancy or lactation barred patients from enrollment. During a first-round RT-PCR of the TCR CDR3, the HTBI primer set was used.

The chain carries TRBV20-1 and TRBJ1-1; D possibly corresponds to TRBD1 (5 bases). Here the sequenced sample was peripheral blood mononuclear cells (PBMCs), taken at new diagnosis, from a patient treated with antithyroid drugs. The receptor was derived from a woman aged 25 to 39 with Graves disease. CDR3 DNA: TGCAGTGCTAGAGGGGAGGGGCAAGTGAACACTGAAGCTTTCTTT. Translated: CSARGEGQVNTEAFF.